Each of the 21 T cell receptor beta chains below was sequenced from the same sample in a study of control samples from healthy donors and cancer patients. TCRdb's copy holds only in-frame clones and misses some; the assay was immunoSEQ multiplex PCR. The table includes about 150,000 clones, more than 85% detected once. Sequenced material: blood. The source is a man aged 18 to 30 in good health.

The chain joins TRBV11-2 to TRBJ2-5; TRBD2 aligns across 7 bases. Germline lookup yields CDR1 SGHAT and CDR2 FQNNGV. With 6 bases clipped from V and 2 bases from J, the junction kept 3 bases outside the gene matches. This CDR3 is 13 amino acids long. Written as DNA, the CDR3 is TGTGCCAGCAGACGGGAGGTGCAAGAGACCCAGTACTTC. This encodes CASRREVQETQYF.

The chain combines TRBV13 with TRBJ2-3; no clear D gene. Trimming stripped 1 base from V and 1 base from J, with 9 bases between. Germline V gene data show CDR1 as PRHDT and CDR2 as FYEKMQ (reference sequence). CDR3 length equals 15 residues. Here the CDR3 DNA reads TGTGCCAGCAGCTTAGAACCCAAGGGCACAGATACGCAGTATTTT. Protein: CASSLEPKGTDTQYF.

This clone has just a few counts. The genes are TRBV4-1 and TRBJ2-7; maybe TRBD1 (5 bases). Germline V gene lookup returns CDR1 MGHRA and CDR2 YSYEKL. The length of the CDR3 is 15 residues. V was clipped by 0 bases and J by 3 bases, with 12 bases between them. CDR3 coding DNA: TGCGCCAGCAGCCAAGATACGAGGACACACTACGAGCAGTACTTC. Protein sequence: CASSQDTRTHYEQYF.

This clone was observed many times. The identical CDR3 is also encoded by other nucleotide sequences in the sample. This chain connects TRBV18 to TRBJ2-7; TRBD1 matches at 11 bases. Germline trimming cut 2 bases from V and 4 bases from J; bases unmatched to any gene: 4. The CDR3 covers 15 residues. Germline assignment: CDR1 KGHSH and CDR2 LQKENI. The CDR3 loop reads CASSPAGTGGYEQYF. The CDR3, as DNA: TGTGCCAGCTCACCAGCGGGGACAGGGGGGTACGAGCAGTACTTC.

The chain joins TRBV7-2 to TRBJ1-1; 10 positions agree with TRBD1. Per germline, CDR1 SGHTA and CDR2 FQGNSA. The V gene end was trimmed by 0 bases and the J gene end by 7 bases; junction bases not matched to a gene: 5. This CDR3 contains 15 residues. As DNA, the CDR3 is TGTGCCAGCAGCTTAGCGGGGACAGGGGTTAATGAAGCTTTCTTT. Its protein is CASSLAGTGVNEAFF.

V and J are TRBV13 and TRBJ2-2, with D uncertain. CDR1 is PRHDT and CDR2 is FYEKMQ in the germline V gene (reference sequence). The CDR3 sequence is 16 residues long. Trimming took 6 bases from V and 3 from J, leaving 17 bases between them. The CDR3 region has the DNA TGTGCCAGCAGGCTTATGGGGTCTCTGGACACCGGGGAGCTGTTTTTT. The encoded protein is CASRLMGSLDTGELFF.

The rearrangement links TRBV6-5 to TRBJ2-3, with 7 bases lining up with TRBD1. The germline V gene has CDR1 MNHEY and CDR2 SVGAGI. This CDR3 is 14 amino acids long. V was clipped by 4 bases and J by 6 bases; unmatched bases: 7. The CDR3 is CASSSNRGVDTQYF. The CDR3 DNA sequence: TGTGCCAGCAGTTCAAACAGGGGTGTCGATACGCAGTATTTT.

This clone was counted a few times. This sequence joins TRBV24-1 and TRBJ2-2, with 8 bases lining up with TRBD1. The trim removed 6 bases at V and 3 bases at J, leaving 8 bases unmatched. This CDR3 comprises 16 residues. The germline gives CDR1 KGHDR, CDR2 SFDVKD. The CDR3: CATSLDRARDTGELFF. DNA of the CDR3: TGTGCCACCAGTCTGGACAGGGCTCGGGACACCGGGGAGCTGTTTTTT.

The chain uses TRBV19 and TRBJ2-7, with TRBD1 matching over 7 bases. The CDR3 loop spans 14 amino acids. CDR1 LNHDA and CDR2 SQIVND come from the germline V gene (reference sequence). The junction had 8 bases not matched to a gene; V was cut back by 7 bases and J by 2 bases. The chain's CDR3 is CASTHGTDPYEQYF. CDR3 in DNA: TGTGCCAGTACCCATGGGACAGATCCCTACGAGCAGTACTTC.

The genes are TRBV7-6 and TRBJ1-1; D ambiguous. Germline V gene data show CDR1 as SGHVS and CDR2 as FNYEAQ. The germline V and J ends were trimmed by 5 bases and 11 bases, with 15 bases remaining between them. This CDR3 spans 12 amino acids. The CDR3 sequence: CASSPPSEEAFF. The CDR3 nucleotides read TGTGCCAGCAGCCCGCCCAGCGAGGAGGCTTTCTTT. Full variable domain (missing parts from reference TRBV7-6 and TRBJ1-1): GAGVSQSPRYKVTKRGQDVALRCDPISGHVSLYWYRQALGQGPEFLTYFNYEAQQDKSGLPNDRFSAERPEGSISTLTIQRTEQRDSAMYRCASSPPSEEAFFGQGTRLTVV.

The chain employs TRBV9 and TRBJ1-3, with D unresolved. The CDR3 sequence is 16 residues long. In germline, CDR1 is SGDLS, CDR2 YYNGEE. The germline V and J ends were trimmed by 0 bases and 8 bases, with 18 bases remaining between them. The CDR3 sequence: CASSVVGSRGGDTIYF. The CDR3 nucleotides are TGTGCCAGCAGCGTAGTGGGGTCCCGAGGCGGGGACACCATATATTTT.

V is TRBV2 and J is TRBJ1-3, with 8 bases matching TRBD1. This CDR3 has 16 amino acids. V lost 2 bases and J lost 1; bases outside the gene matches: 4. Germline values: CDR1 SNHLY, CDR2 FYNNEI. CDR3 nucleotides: TGTGCCAGCAGTGAAACAGGGGGGATGTCTGGAAACACCATATATTTT. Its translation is CASSETGGMSGNTIYF.

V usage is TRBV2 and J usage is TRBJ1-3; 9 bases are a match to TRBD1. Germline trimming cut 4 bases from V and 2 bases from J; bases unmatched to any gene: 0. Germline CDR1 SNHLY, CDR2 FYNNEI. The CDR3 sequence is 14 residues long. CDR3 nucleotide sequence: TGTGCCAGCAGTGGGACAGGGGCTGGAAACACCATATATTTT. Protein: CASSGTGAGNTIYF.

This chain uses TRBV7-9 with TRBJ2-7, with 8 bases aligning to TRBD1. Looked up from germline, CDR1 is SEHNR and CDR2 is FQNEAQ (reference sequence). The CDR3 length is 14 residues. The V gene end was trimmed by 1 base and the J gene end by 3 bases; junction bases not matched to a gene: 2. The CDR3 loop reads CASSLGQGFYEQYF. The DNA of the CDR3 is TGTGCCAGCAGCTTAGGACAGGGGTTCTACGAGCAGTACTTC. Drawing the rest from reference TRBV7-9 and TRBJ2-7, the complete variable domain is DTGVSQNPRHKITKRGQNVTFRCDPISEHNRLYWYRQTLGQGPEFLTYFQNEAQLEKSRLLSDRFSAERPKGSFSTLEIQRTEQGDSAMYLCASSLGQGFYEQYFGPGTRLTVT.

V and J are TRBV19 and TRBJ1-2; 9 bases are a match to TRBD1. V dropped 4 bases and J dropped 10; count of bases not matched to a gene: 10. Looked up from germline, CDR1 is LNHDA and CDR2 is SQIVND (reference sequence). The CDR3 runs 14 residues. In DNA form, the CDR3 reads TGTGCCAGTAGTAGACCCGGGACAGGGTTTGACTACACCTTC. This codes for CASSRPGTGFDYTF.

CDR3 bases: TGTGCCAGCAGTTCCCTAACAGGGCTGGGCTACACCTTC. This encodes CASSSLTGLGYTF. The V call is TRBV27, the J call TRBJ1-2; a weak D match, TRBD1 (6 bases). The CDR3 is made up of 13 amino acids. Germline V gives CDR1 MNHEY, CDR2 SMNVEV (reference sequence). Trimming removed 4 bases from V and 8 bases from J, with 14 bases in between.

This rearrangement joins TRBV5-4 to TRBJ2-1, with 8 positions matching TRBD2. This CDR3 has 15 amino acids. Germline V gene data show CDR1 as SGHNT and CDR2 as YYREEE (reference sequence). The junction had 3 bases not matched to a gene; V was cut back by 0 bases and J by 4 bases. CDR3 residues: CASSLAGGLYNEQFF. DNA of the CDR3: TGTGCCAGCAGCTTGGCGGGGGGGCTTTACAATGAGCAGTTCTTC.

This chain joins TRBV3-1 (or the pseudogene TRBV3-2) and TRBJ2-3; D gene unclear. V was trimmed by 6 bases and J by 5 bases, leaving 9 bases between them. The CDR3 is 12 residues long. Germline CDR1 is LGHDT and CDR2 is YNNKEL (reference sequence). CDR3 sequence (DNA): TGTGCCAGCAGGAGTATAGGAGATACGCAGTATTTT. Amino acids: CASRSIGDTQYF.

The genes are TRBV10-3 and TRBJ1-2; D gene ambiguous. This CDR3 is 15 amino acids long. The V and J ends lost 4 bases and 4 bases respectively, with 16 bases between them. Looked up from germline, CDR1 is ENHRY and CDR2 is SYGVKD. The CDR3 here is CAISGEVRQLYGYTF. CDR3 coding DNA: TGTGCCATCAGTGGAGAAGTCAGGCAACTCTATGGCTACACCTTC.

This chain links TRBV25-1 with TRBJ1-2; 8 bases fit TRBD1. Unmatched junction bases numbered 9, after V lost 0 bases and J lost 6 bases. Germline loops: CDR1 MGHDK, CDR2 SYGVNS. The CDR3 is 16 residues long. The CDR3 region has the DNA TGTGCCAGCAGTGAATATAGCGCGGACAGGGCCGATGGCTACACCTTC. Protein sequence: CASSEYSADRADGYTF.

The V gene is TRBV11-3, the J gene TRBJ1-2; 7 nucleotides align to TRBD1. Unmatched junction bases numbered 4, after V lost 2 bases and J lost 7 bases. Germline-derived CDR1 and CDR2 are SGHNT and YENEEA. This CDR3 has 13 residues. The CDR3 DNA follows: TGTGCCAGCAGCTTATTAGGGGGCCTTGGCTACACCTTC. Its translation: CASSLLGGLGYTF. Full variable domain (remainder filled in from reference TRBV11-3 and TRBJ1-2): EAGVVQSPRYKIIEKKQPVAFWCNPISGHNTLYWYLQNLGQGPELLIRYENEEAVDDSQLPKDRFSAERLKGVDSTLKIQPAELGDSAVYLCASSLLGGLGYTFGSGTRLTVV.